This T cell receptor beta chain is from a study of blood T cell repertoires in COVID-19. Germline V gene sequence: CDR1 SGHVS, CDR2 FQNEAQ. The CDR3 covers 16 residues. Trimming removed 2 bases from V and 8 bases from J; junction bases left unmatched: 14. Sequencing used immunoSEQ multiplex PCR; TCRdb keeps in-frame clones, though not all of them. The profile shows 35,000 or so clones, roughly 90% of them singletons. This sequence was found in a man in his 70s with acute or convalescent COVID-19. Sequencing input: peripheral blood. The chain uses TRBV7-8 and TRBJ1-2; 7 bases map to TRBD1. CDR3: CASSLIPGTASSGYTF. The CDR3, as DNA: TGTGCCAGCAGCTTAATCCCCGGGACAGCTTCGTCGGGCTACACCTTC.